This T cell receptor beta chain was captured in a study of technical replicates of blood from several donors. This clone showed up just once. Only in-frame clones appear in the TCRdb table, and some are missing; sequencing was by immunoSEQ multiplex PCR. The data contain tens of thousands of clones, around 96% of them singletons. The CDR3 loop spans 17 amino acids. With V trimmed by 1 base and J by 0 bases, 2 bases remained unmatched. Germline CDR1 reads ENHRY; CDR2 reads SYGVKD. This sequence originates from a human donor in good health. V usage is TRBV10-3 and J usage is TRBJ2-1, with 11 bases identical to TRBD2. Sequenced material: T cells isolated from PBMCs. The CDR3 here is CAISEFSGGASYNEQFF. CDR3 coding DNA: TGTGCCATCAGTGAGTTTAGCGGGGGGGCCTCCTACAATGAGCAGTTCTTC.